A selection of T cell receptor beta chains follows, all from one sample in a study of a mutant IDH1 vaccine in newly diagnosed glioma. The antigens these receptors bind are not known. TCRdb's table, derived via immunoSEQ multiplex PCR, lists solely in-frame clones and lacks some. The data show some 51,000 clones, around four fifths seen once. The sample consisted of PBMCs, taken from a glioma patient whose treatment included an IDH1 peptide vaccine. The origin of the receptors is a woman between 40 and 55 years old with glioma. CDR3s include the opening cysteine and the closing phenylalanine or tryptophan. The order of the fields is V gene, clone size, J gene, D gene, CDR3 protein, CDR3 DNA. D genes are given only for firm matches. Only part of the rows carry a size: once, few, many, or a class if the clone is expanded.

TRBV11-2	NA	TRBJ2-7	TRBD2	CASSPGLAGWEQYF	TGTGCCAGCAGCCCCGGACTAGCGGGGTGGGAGCAGTACTTC
TRBV5-4	NA	TRBJ2-5	NA	CASSLGQQETQYF	TGTGCCAGCAGCTTGGGGCAGCAAGAGACCCAGTACTTC
TRBV6-1	few	TRBJ1-5	NA	CASSEAGGGQPQHF	TGTGCCAGCAGTGAAGCAGGGGGAGGACAGCCCCAGCATTTT
TRBV20-1	NA	TRBJ2-2	NA	CSATGRGELFF	TGCAGTGCTACTGGGCGGGGGGAGCTGTTTTTT
TRBV10-3	NA	TRBJ2-2	TRBD2	CAISLSGVNTGELFF	TGTGCCATCAGTCTTAGCGGGGTGAACACCGGGGAGCTGTTTTTT
TRBV2	NA	TRBJ1-1	NA	CASSEDGVRAEAFF	TGTGCCAGCAGTGAAGATGGGGTGAGGGCTGAAGCTTTCTTT
TRBV4-1	NA	TRBJ2-1	NA	CASSQETGPEQFF	TGCGCCAGCAGCCAAGAAACTGGCCCAGAGCAGTTCTTC
TRBV18	NA	TRBJ1-2	NA	CASSPGGTVYTF	TGTGCCAGCTCACCGGGGGGGACGGTCTACACCTTC
TRBV5-6	NA	TRBJ1-2	NA	CASSFPGSGYGYTF	TGTGCCAGCAGCTTCCCCGGGAGCGGCTATGGCTACACCTTC
TRBV30	NA	TRBJ1-5	NA	CAWNSGFGNQPQHF	TGTGCCTGGAATTCGGGATTCGGCAATCAGCCCCAGCATTTT
TRBV9	NA	TRBJ2-1	TRBD2	CASSVGASGGVFEQFF	TGTGCCAGCAGCGTAGGGGCTAGCGGGGGGGTATTTGAGCAGTTCTTC
TRBV2	NA	TRBJ1-1	NA	CASRTDPNTEAFF	TGTGCCAGCAGGACAGACCCGAACACTGAAGCTTTCTTT
TRBV18	NA	TRBJ2-1	NA	CASSPGRGPFNEQFF	TGTGCCAGCTCACCGGGACGGGGCCCCTTCAATGAGCAGTTCTTC
TRBV28	once	TRBJ2-3	NA	CASRTTAEDTQYF	TGTGCCAGCAGAACTACAGCCGAAGATACGCAGTATTTT
TRBV6-6	once	TRBJ1-5	NA	CASSFGGGHQPQHF	TGTGCCAGCAGCTTTGGCGGGGGGCATCAGCCCCAGCATTTT
TRBV30	once	TRBJ1-2	TRBD1	CASRTGGDYGYTF	TGTGCCTCCCGGACAGGGGGCGACTATGGCTACACCTTC
TRBV6-6	NA	TRBJ1-2	NA	CASSSGPENGYTF	TGTGCCAGCAGCTCCGGGCCAGAGAATGGCTACACCTTC
TRBV2	NA	TRBJ1-5	NA	CASSETVGNQPQHF	TGTGCCAGCAGTGAGACAGTTGGCAATCAGCCCCAGCATTTT
TRBV7-2	NA	TRBJ2-2	NA	CASSLIVSGELFF	TGTGCCAGCAGCTTAATAGTTTCCGGGGAGCTGTTTTTT
TRBV4-1	NA	TRBJ1-5	NA	CASSQEAGSNQPQHF	TGCGCCAGCAGCCAAGAGGCGGGGAGCAATCAGCCCCAGCATTTT
TRBV11-2	NA	TRBJ2-5	TRBD1	CASSPRGDREETQYF	TGTGCCAGCAGCCCCAGAGGGGACAGGGAAGAGACCCAGTACTTC
TRBV7-9	once	TRBJ2-2	NA	CASTESGIGSTGELFF	TGTGCCAGCACCGAATCTGGGATAGGGTCCACCGGGGAGCTGTTTTTT
TRBV7-3	NA	TRBJ2-7	TRBD1	CASSPGQGRREQYF	TGTGCCAGCAGCCCGGGACAGGGGAGACGCGAGCAGTACTTC
TRBV7-2	NA	TRBJ1-3	NA	CASSPNPEMGNTIYF	TGTGCCAGCAGCCCTAACCCTGAAATGGGAAACACCATATATTTT
TRBV7-2	NA	TRBJ2-6	NA	CASSQPTVAGANVLTF	TGTGCCAGCAGCCAGCCGACGGTTGCTGGGGCCAACGTCCTGACTTTC
TRBV30	NA	TRBJ2-3	TRBD2	CAWSGTSGETQYF	TGTGCCTGGAGTGGGACTAGCGGGGAGACGCAGTATTTT
TRBV6-6	NA	TRBJ2-1	NA	CASSPAGNEQFF	TGTGCCAGCTCCCCGGCCGGCAATGAGCAGTTCTTC
TRBV5-1	NA	TRBJ2-1	NA	CASSLAGNADNEQFF	TGCGCCAGCAGCTTGGCAGGGAACGCGGACAATGAGCAGTTCTTC
TRBV27	NA	TRBJ1-2	NA	CASSPRRDYGYTF	TGTGCCAGCAGCCCCCGGAGAGACTATGGCTACACCTTC
TRBV10-2	once	TRBJ2-3	NA	CASSEAGAITDTQYF	TGCGCCAGCAGTGAGGCGGGGGCCATCACAGATACGCAGTATTTT